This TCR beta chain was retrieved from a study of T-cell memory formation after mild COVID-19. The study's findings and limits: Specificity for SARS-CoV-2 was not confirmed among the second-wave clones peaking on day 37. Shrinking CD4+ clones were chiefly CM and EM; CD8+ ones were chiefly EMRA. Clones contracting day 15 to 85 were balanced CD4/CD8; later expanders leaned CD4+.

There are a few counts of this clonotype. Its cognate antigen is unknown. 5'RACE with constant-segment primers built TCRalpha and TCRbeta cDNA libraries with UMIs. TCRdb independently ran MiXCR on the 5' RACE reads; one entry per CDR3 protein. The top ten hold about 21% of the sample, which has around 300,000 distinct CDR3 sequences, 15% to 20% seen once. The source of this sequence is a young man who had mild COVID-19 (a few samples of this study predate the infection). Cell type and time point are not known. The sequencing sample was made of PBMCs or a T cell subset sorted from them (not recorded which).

CDR3 amino acids: CAINTSEDGYTQYF. The CDR3 coding sequence is TGTGCCATCAATACTAGCGAGGACGGGTATACGCAGTATTTT. V usage is TRBV10-3 and J usage is TRBJ2-3, with 7 bases aligning to TRBD2. After removal of 7 bases from V and 7 bases from J, the junction contained 11 bases not matched to a gene. CDR1 is ENHRY, CDR2 SYGVKD, per germline. The CDR3 contains 14 residues.